This T cell receptor beta chain comes out of a study of blood T cell repertoires in COVID-19. Libraries were prepared by immunoSEQ multiplex PCR; TCRdb keeps only in-frame clonotypes and omits some of them. There are 200,000 to 250,000 clones in the sample; roughly 76% occur only once, and around 5.1% lies in the top ten. V was trimmed by 5 bases and J by 8 bases, leaving 18 bases between them. This CDR3 contains 14 residues. The germline V gene has CDR1 SGHAT and CDR2 FQNNGV. J is TRBJ1-2 and V is TRBV11-2; D ambiguous. The sequencing input was peripheral blood. This receptor was taken from a human donor in a cohort sampled during active COVID-19. The CDR3 nucleotides read TGTGCCAGCAGCGGAACGGCCCCAGGAGGCGGCTACACCTTC. Translating it yields CASSGTAPGGGYTF.